The 24 T cell receptor beta chains below were found in one sample sequenced in a study of T cell responses to AZD1222 COVID-19 vaccine. Measured with immunoSEQ multiplex PCR; TCRdb has only the in-frame clones, and not every one. The sample carries some 200,000 clones, 93% recorded once. Specimen: peripheral blood, collected 28 days after the second AZD1222 dose. The receptor source for this set is an adult who received the AZD1222 COVID-19 vaccine.

The rearrangement links TRBV6-5 to TRBJ1-4; D unclear. This CDR3 region has 15 residues. Trimming left V 5 bases short and J 7 bases short, with 17 bases between. Germline values: CDR1 MNHEY, CDR2 SVGAGI. The CDR3 sequence: CASSQVPSPIEKLFF. The CDR3 nucleotides are TGTGCCAGCAGTCAGGTACCGAGTCCGATTGAAAAACTGTTTTTT.

The chain links TRBV9 to TRBJ2-1; D gene ambiguous. The germline gives CDR1 SGDLS, CDR2 YYNGEE. This CDR3 has 12 amino acids. V lost 9 bases and J 8 bases, leaving 15 bases between the germline ends. In DNA, the CDR3 is TGTGCCACATCGGCCCCACTGGATGAGCAGTTCTTC. Amino acids: CATSAPLDEQFF.

The genes are TRBV29-1 and TRBJ1-6, with 10 bases that match TRBD1. Trimming removed 6 bases from V and 9 bases from J; junction bases left unmatched: 8. Germline CDR1 SQVTM, CDR2 ANQGSEA. The CDR3 runs to 14 residues. The CDR3 loop is CSVKGTGAGSPLHF. Written as DNA, the CDR3 is TGCAGCGTCAAGGGGACAGGGGCAGGTTCACCCCTCCACTTT. Variable domain in full (rest from reference TRBV29-1 and TRBJ1-6): SAVISQKPSRDICQRGTSLTIQCQVDSQVTMMFWYRQQPGQSLTLIATANQGSEATYESGFVIDKFPISRPNLTFSTLTVSNMSPEDSSIYLCSVKGTGAGSPLHFGNGTRLTVT.

V gene TRBV11-2 combines with J gene TRBJ1-2; no clear D gene. Trimming took 0 bases from V and 6 from J, leaving 14 bases between them. The CDR3 sequence is 15 residues long. In germline, CDR1 is SGHAT, CDR2 FQNNGV. DNA of the CDR3: TGTGCCAGCAGCTTAGATCAGGTGGGATACCATGGCTACACCTTC. Amino acid sequence: CASSLDQVGYHGYTF. The full variable domain, its missing parts supplied by reference TRBV11-2 and TRBJ1-2, is EAGVAQSPRYKIIEKRQSVAFWCNPISGHATLYWYQQILGQGPKLLIQFQNNGVVDDSQLPKDRFSAERLKGVDSTLKIQPAKLEDSAVYLCASSLDQVGYHGYTFGSGTRLTVV.

This clone was recorded only once. The chain recombines TRBV4-1 with TRBJ1-5, with D perhaps TRBD1 (5 bases). CDR1 and CDR2 (germline): MGHRA, YSYEKL. This CDR3 region has 16 residues. Deletions cut 1 base from V and 7 bases from J, with 17 bases between. CDR3: CASSQGRQGSKQPQHF. Written as DNA, the CDR3 is TGCGCCAGCAGCCAAGGGAGGCAGGGCTCTAAACAGCCCCAGCATTTT.

V and J are TRBV11-2 and TRBJ1-3; D ambiguous. The CDR3 has 16 residues. V lost 3 bases and J lost 0, with 12 bases in between. Germline CDR1 is SGHAT and CDR2 is FQNNGV. The CDR3 coding sequence is TGTGCCAGCAGCTTTCCCCGACGGTACTCTGGAAACACCATATATTTT. Translating gives CASSFPRRYSGNTIYF.

This clone was recorded only once. V is TRBV7-2 and J is TRBJ2-7; D tentatively fits TRBD1 or TRBD2 (5 bases each). V was trimmed by 5 bases and J by 3 bases, leaving 17 bases between them. Germline-derived CDR1 and CDR2 are SGHTA and FQGNSA. The CDR3 has 15 residues. CDR3 sequence (DNA): TGTGCCAGCAGCCCACTCGGGGACGGGTACTACGAGCAGTACTTC. This encodes CASSPLGDGYYEQYF.

This sequence joins TRBV12-3 or TRBV12-4 and TRBJ1-2; D not certain. The CDR3 runs 12 residues. Trimming took off 6 bases at V and 8 bases at J, with 13 bases between the two ends. CDR3 sequence (DNA): TGTGCCAGCAGACAACTGGGCGGCGGCTACACCTTC. This translates into CASRQLGGGYTF.

The chain combines TRBV19 with TRBJ1-6; 7 bases agree with TRBD1. Germline V lookup: CDR1 LNHDA, CDR2 SQIVND (reference sequence). V lost 5 bases and J lost 2; bases outside the gene matches: 6. This CDR3 spans 16 amino acids. The CDR3 coding sequence is TGTGCCAGTAGTCCCTCGGACAGGCCCTATAATTCACCCCTCCACTTT. Translating gives CASSPSDRPYNSPLHF.

This chain links TRBV7-2 with TRBJ1-2; D uncertain. V shed 5 bases and J shed 4 bases, with 5 bases lying between them. Germline V CDR1 and CDR2: SGHTA, FQGNSA. The CDR3 loop spans 11 amino acids. CDR3 sequence (DNA): TGTGCCAGCAGCCAACGCTATGGCTACACCTTC. This translates into CASSQRYGYTF.

The chain uses TRBV18 and TRBJ2-2; perhaps TRBD1 as D (5 bases). V was clipped by 1 base and J by 1 base, with 16 bases between them. The length of the CDR3 is 18 residues. Per the germline V gene, CDR1 is KGHSH and CDR2 is LQKENI. The CDR3 DNA reads as TGTGCCAGCTCACCACGTCCCCCCAGGGCAGGGAACACCGGGGAGCTGTTTTTT. Translating it yields CASSPRPPRAGNTGELFF.

V usage is TRBV30 and J usage is TRBJ1-5; D unresolved. Per the germline V gene, CDR1 is GTSNPN and CDR2 is SVGIG (reference sequence). CDR3 length: 13 residues. V gave up 1 base and J gave up 4 bases, with 8 bases separating them. In nucleotides, the CDR3 is TGTGCCTGGAGTGGAGCGGGGAATCAGCCCCAGCATTTT. It yields the protein CAWSGAGNQPQHF.

The chain links TRBV19 to TRBJ2-3; D ambiguous. The CDR3 loop spans 15 amino acids. The germline CDR1 and CDR2 sequences are LNHDA and SQIVND (reference sequence). V lost 4 bases to trimming and J lost 0 bases, with 11 bases between them. This CDR3 reads CASSTDLISTDTQYF. The CDR3 DNA is TGTGCCAGTAGTACCGACCTGATAAGCACAGATACGCAGTATTTT.

The chain employs TRBV4-1 and TRBJ2-5; weak D call: TRBD2 (5 bases). CDR3 length equals 17 residues. Germline V CDR1 and CDR2: MGHRA, YSYEKL. The V end lost 0 bases, the J end lost 4 bases, and 18 bases lay between the germline ends. The CDR3 here is CASSQDRRLASGETQYF. The CDR3 nucleotides are TGCGCCAGCAGCCAAGATCGGCGCCTAGCTTCGGGAGAGACCCAGTACTTC.

The gene calls are TRBV6-5 and TRBJ1-2; D is possibly TRBD1 (5 bases). Trimming took 8 bases from V and 4 from J, leaving 17 bases between them. This CDR3 comprises 14 residues. Per the germline V gene, CDR1 is MNHEY and CDR2 is SVGAGI. This CDR3 is CASRLPGGFYGYTF. Written as DNA, the CDR3 is TGTGCCAGCCGCCTTCCTGGGGGGTTCTATGGCTACACCTTC.

The V gene is TRBV7-9, the J gene TRBJ2-7; no firm D call. V lost 5 bases to trimming and J lost 5 bases, with 13 bases between them. The germline V gene has CDR1 SEHNR and CDR2 FQNEAQ (reference sequence). The CDR3 runs to 13 residues. CDR3 amino acids: CASSLSKPDEQYF. As DNA, the CDR3 is TGTGCCAGCAGCCTAAGTAAGCCTGACGAGCAGTACTTC.

This chain links TRBV7-9 with TRBJ2-4; tentative D call: TRBD2 (6 bases). The CDR3 covers 12 residues. The V gene's germline CDR1 is SEHNR and CDR2 FQNEAQ (reference sequence). V was pared by 4 bases and J by 5 bases, with 6 bases between. Here the CDR3 reads CASSWGENIQYF. The DNA for the CDR3 is TGTGCCAGCAGCTGGGGGGAAAACATTCAGTACTTC.

The V gene is TRBV7-2, the J gene TRBJ2-3; D is perhaps TRBD1 or TRBD2 (5 bases each). The CDR3 length is 14 residues. Germline V CDR1 and CDR2: SGHTA, FQGNSA. The V end lost 1 base, the J end lost 6 bases, and 11 bases lay between the germline ends. The CDR3 loop is CASSLGGEWDTQYF. For the CDR3, the DNA is TGTGCCAGCAGCTTAGGAGGGGAATGGGATACGCAGTATTTT.

V and J are TRBV3-1 (or the pseudogene TRBV3-2) and TRBJ1-2; 7 nucleotides agree with TRBD1. Germline CDR1 and CDR2: LGHDT and YNNKEL (reference sequence). J lost 4 bases, V lost 2 bases, and 4 bases had no gene match. This CDR3 is 14 amino acids long. Here the CDR3 DNA reads TGTGCCAGCAGCCAACGGGGACAGCTCTATGGCTACACCTTC. Its translation is CASSQRGQLYGYTF.

The chain employs TRBV4-2 and TRBJ1-2; 8 bases map to TRBD1. The CDR3 length is 15 residues. Trimming removed 2 bases from V and 4 bases from J; junction bases left unmatched: 6. Germline CDR1 and CDR2: LGHNA and YNFKEQ. The CDR3, as DNA: TGTGCCAGCAGCCAACATACAGGGGGGAGCTATGGCTACACCTTC. This encodes CASSQHTGGSYGYTF.

J is TRBJ2-7 and V is TRBV28; 8 bases fit TRBD1. The V segment lost 5 bases and the J segment 3 bases; nucleotides outside the gene matches: 9. This CDR3 contains 15 residues. Germline CDR1 MDHEN, CDR2 SYDVKM. CDR3 nucleotides: TGTGCCAGCAGTCAACAGGGGGACCCTAGCTACGAGCAGTACTTC. Translated: CASSQQGDPSYEQYF.

The chain is built from TRBV6-1 and TRBJ1-1; perhaps TRBD1 as D (5 bases). Trimming left V 3 bases short and J 0 bases short, with 11 bases between. CDR1 and CDR2 from the germline V gene are MNHNS and SASEGT. This CDR3 is 15 amino acids long. The chain's CDR3 is CASSDQGEVNTEAFF. The CDR3 bases are TGTGCCAGCAGTGACCAGGGAGAGGTGAACACTGAAGCTTTCTTT.

This chain's CDR3 is CASSHGQGTKNIQYF. In DNA form, the CDR3 reads TGTGCCAGCAGCCATGGACAGGGAACCAAAAACATTCAGTACTTC. The chain employs TRBV7-9 and TRBJ2-4; 8 bases fit TRBD1. V shed 5 bases and J 2 bases; nucleotides not matched to a gene: 5. CDR3 length: 15 residues. Germline CDR1 and CDR2: SEHNR and FQNEAQ (reference sequence).

For this clone: The germline gene is not matched at one end of the junction; a read error may be the cause. The J gene is TRBJ1-1, the V gene TRBV12-3 or TRBV12-4; TRBD1 aligns across 11 bases. CDR3 length equals 13 residues. The CDR3 region is CATRDRGATEAFF. CDR3 coding DNA: TGCGCAACCCGGGACAGGGGGGCCACTGAAGCTTTCTTT.